Following are 32 T cell receptor beta chains from one sample sequenced in a study of response to subunit inactivated influenza vaccine (dated by TCRdb to the late 2010s). Libraries came from RT-PCR. The reads were generated on an Illumina HiSeq 2500. TCRdb reprocessed the public reads (quality trimming at Q25 with fastp, clone calling with MiXCR) and kept in-frame beta chains. Entries that share a CDR3 protein sequence are merged under the most common genes and DNA. The sample table holds around 480,000 distinct CDR3 sequences, of which 15% to 20% were seen once. The ten biggest clones cover 2.5% to 3.5% of the sample. The sample consisted of CD4+ T cells sorted from PBMCs, taken around 25 months after vaccination. All receptors come from a man aged 50 to 69 who received an inactivated influenza vaccine. Donor details come from another sample of the same person, matched by shared clones.

This clonotype was seen more than once but under ten times. V gene TRBV20-1 combines with J gene TRBJ2-1; 10 bases fit TRBD1. V was clipped by 5 bases and J by 10 bases; unmatched bases: 8. Germline assignment: CDR1 DFQATT and CDR2 SNEGSKA (reference sequence). This CDR3 has 13 residues. DNA of the CDR3: TGCAGTGCTGGGTCCGGGACAGGGGACGAGCAGTTCTTC. Encoded protein: CSAGSGTGDEQFF.

About this clonotype: Being one base from a much bigger clone, this may be a read error. The V gene is TRBV7-9, the J gene TRBJ2-3, with D unresolved. The CDR3 loop spans 11 amino acids. From germline, CDR1 is SEHNR and CDR2 FQNEAQ (reference sequence). The CDR3 region is CASTITDTQCF. Written as DNA, the CDR3 is TGTGCCAGCACCATAACAGATACGCAGTGTTTT.

The J gene is TRBJ2-5, the V gene TRBV2; D remains ambiguous. The germline V gene encodes CDR1 SNHLY and CDR2 FYNNEI. Between the trimmed V and J ends, which lost 2 bases and 4 bases, there was a span of 11 bases. The CDR3 is made up of 14 amino acids. The CDR3 sequence is CASSERSRPETQYF. DNA for the CDR3: TGTGCCAGCAGTGAAAGGTCCAGGCCAGAGACCCAGTACTTC.

On this clonotype itself: A much larger clone lies a single base off, so this may be a read error. The CDR3 protein is CASTSTGNSYEQYF. CDR3 DNA sequence: TGCGCCAGCACCTCGACAGGGAACTCCTACGAGCAGTACTTC. This chain joins TRBV5-1 and TRBJ2-7; 7 positions agree with TRBD1. Germline CDR1 and CDR2: SGHRS and YFSETQ. J lost 0 bases, V lost 6 bases, and 6 bases had no gene match. The CDR3 contains 14 residues.

Many counts were recorded for this clonotype. V is TRBV6-9 and J is TRBJ2-5; 8 nucleotides align to TRBD1. The CDR3 has 14 amino acids. Trimming cost V 5 bases and J 2 bases; bases outside gene matches: 4. From germline, CDR1 is MNHGY and CDR2 SVAAGI. This chain's CDR3 is CASSPRDRQETQYF. In nucleotides, the CDR3 is TGTGCCAGCAGTCCCCGGGACAGGCAAGAGACCCAGTACTTC.

This clonotype came up many times. The chain is built from TRBV25-1 and TRBJ1-5; D is uncertain. The CDR3 length is 12 residues. V was pared by 6 bases and J by 4 bases, with 7 bases between. Germline V gene lookup returns CDR1 MGHDK and CDR2 SYGVNS. The CDR3 nucleotides read TGTGCCAGCAGGGAGGGAAATCAGCCCCAGCATTTT. Residues: CASREGNQPQHF.

This clonotype occurred a few times. This CDR3 reads CSARLAGLDTGELFF. The CDR3, as DNA: TGCAGTGCTAGGCTAGCGGGCTTGGACACCGGGGAGCTGTTTTTT. The gene calls are TRBV20-1 and TRBJ2-2; TRBD2 matches at 8 bases. The CDR3 is 15 residues long. Losses at the gene ends were 3 bases for V and 3 bases for J; bases not matched to a gene: 6. Germline CDR1 reads DFQATT; CDR2 reads SNEGSKA (reference sequence).

There are a few counts of this clonotype. The chain carries TRBV7-3 and TRBJ1-1; D is ambiguous. Trimming shortened V by 0 bases and J by 7 bases, and 9 bases separated the two germline ends. Germline V gene data show CDR1 as SGHTA and CDR2 as FQGTGA. The CDR3 loop spans 13 amino acids. The CDR3 DNA is TGTGCCAGCAGCTTAACGAGACGGGATGAAGCTTTCTTT. It yields the protein CASSLTRRDEAFF.

There are a few counts of this clonotype. V usage is TRBV21-1 and J usage is TRBJ2-1; TRBD2, as called in the table, went unchecked against the DNA. TRBV21-1 is noted as a pseudogene. The CDR3 consists of 18 residues. This chain's CDR3 is CATLGPRRLAEDYNEQFF. The CDR3 DNA sequence: TGTGCCACCCTAGGACCCCGGCGGCTAGCGGAGGACTACAATGAGCAGTTCTTC.

This clonotype has more than one count but fewer than ten. V gene TRBV20-1 combines with J gene TRBJ1-2; unclear D gene. Trimming removed 4 bases at V and 7 bases at J, with 19 bases between. The length of the CDR3 is 14 residues. CDR1 DFQATT and CDR2 SNEGSKA come from the germline V gene (reference sequence). The CDR3 DNA follows: TGCAGTGCTATGTGGGAGCCTGGCTTGGGTGGCTACACCTTC. It encodes CSAMWEPGLGGYTF.

The chain carries TRBV20-1 and TRBJ1-5; perhaps TRBD1 as D (5 bases). The CDR3 is made up of 13 amino acids. Germline V gene sequence: CDR1 DFQATT, CDR2 SNEGSKA (reference sequence). V dropped 5 bases and J dropped 3 bases, with 11 bases sitting between them. CDR3 DNA sequence: TGCAGTGCTCCCGACAGATTCAATCAGCCCCAGCATTTT. It specifies CSAPDRFNQPQHF.

This clonotype was counted a few times. V usage is TRBV6-1 and J usage is TRBJ2-3; 9 nucleotides line up with TRBD1. CDR1 is MNHNS and CDR2 is SASEGT in the germline V gene. The CDR3 sequence is 14 residues long. J was trimmed by 4 bases and V by 6 bases; bases with no gene match: 5. For the CDR3, the DNA is TGTGCCAGCAGACCGGGACAGGGTTCAGATACGCAGTATTTT. This sequence encodes CASRPGQGSDTQYF.

This clonotype was counted between two and nine times. The chain has TRBV4-3 and TRBJ2-3; 7 bases line up with TRBD2. Per the germline V gene, CDR1 is LGHNA and CDR2 is YSLEER. This CDR3 is built from 16 residues. V dropped 4 bases and J dropped 5; count of bases not matched to a gene: 12. In nucleotides, the CDR3 is TGCGCCAGCAGCCGGAGCACGGGGAGGGTACGAGATACGCAGTATTTT. It is translated as CASSRSTGRVRDTQYF.

The chain recombines TRBV4-3 with TRBJ1-5; D is possibly TRBD1 (6 bases). Germline V lookup: CDR1 LGHNA, CDR2 YSLEER. The CDR3 is 15 amino acids. Trimming cost V 0 bases and J 6 bases, with 12 bases left between them. CDR3 bases: TGCGCCAGCAGCCAAGATTTACAGGGTATTCAGCCCCAGCATTTT. This translates into CASSQDLQGIQPQHF.

Details on this clonotype: A clone one base away is much larger, so this may be a read error. The chain uses TRBV5-5 and TRBJ2-3; D possibly corresponds to TRBD2 (5 bases). V gave up 0 bases and J gave up 3 bases, with 20 bases separating them. Germline lookup yields CDR1 SGHKS and CDR2 YYEKEE (reference sequence). There are 18 residues in the CDR3. CDR3 sequence (DNA): TGTGCCAGCAGCTTGGTTCCGCCCGGGGTGGCCTCGACAGATACGCAGTATTTT. Its translation is CASSLVPPGVASTDTQYF.

CDR3 in amino acids: CAISVSGPVGEQFF. Here the CDR3 DNA reads TGTGCCATCAGTGTGAGCGGACCAGTGGGTGAGCAGTTCTTC. V and J are TRBV10-3 and TRBJ2-1, with D maybe TRBD2 (5 bases). Per the germline V gene, CDR1 is ENHRY and CDR2 is SYGVKD. V was shortened by 4 bases and J by 9 bases, with 16 bases between the two germline ends. The CDR3 is made up of 14 amino acids.

As DNA, the CDR3 is TGTGCCAGCAGTGAATTGGAGGGCAACACTGAAGCTTTCTTT. Translation gives CASSELEGNTEAFF. The rearrangement joins TRBV2 to TRBJ1-1, with D unresolved. The CDR3 totals 14 residues. Germline-derived CDR1 and CDR2 are SNHLY and FYNNEI. Between the trimmed V and J ends, which lost 2 bases and 2 bases, there was a span of 9 bases.

The J gene is TRBJ2-7, the V gene TRBV29-1; 11 bases are shared with TRBD1. CDR3 length: 13 amino acids. The J segment lost 3 bases and the V segment lost 6 bases, leaving 4 bases of the junction unmatched. CDR1 and CDR2 from the germline V gene are SQVTM and ANQGSEA. This CDR3 reads CSVGTGGVYEQYF. CDR3 nucleotides: TGCAGCGTCGGGACAGGGGGGGTCTACGAGCAGTACTTC.

In DNA form, the CDR3 reads TGTGCCAGCGGAACGACAGCTCTCTCCTACGAGCAGTACTTC. Translated, it gives CASGTTALSYEQYF. This chain connects TRBV7-8 to TRBJ2-7; D is possibly TRBD1 (5 bases). From germline, CDR1 is SGHVS and CDR2 FQNEAQ. V was clipped by 8 bases and J by 0 bases, with 14 bases between them. CDR3 length equals 14 residues.

This sequence joins TRBV12-3 or TRBV12-4 and TRBJ2-7, with TRBD1 as a possible D gene (5 bases). This CDR3 comprises 13 residues. Trimming removed 5 bases at V and 5 bases at J, with 13 bases between. The DNA of the CDR3 is TGTGCCAGCAGTACGGCAGGGTGGCACGAGCAGTACTTC. Its translation is CASSTAGWHEQYF.

This clonotype appeared many times. This rearrangement joins TRBV29-1 to TRBJ1-1; 10 bases fit TRBD1. The length of the CDR3 is 12 residues. Germline V gives CDR1 SQVTM, CDR2 ANQGSEA. V was clipped by 7 bases and J by 6 bases; unmatched bases: 5. CDR3 sequence (DNA): TGCAGCGGAGGACAGGGGGGCTCTGAAGCTTTCTTT. Translated: CSGGQGGSEAFF.

This clonotype was recorded at least ten times. This chain uses TRBV20-1 with TRBJ2-4; TRBD1 might be the D (5 bases). The CDR3 is 16 amino acids. Trimming shortened V by 0 bases and J by 6 bases, and 18 bases separated the two germline ends. Per germline, CDR1 DFQATT and CDR2 SNEGSKA (reference sequence). As DNA, the CDR3 is TGCAGTGCTAGAGACCCGAAACAGGCATCTTTAAACATTCAGTACTTC. It yields the protein CSARDPKQASLNIQYF.

The chain joins TRBV7-8 to TRBJ2-3; D is unresolved. V was trimmed by 1 base and J by 4 bases, leaving 15 bases between them. Germline CDR1 and CDR2: SGHVS and FQNEAQ. The CDR3 has 16 amino acids. The CDR3 nucleotides are TGTGCCAGCAGCTTAGTAGGGTTAGTTAACCCAGATACGCAGTATTTT. Encoded protein: CASSLVGLVNPDTQYF.

This clonotype came up a few times. The chain links TRBV30 to TRBJ2-7, with 7 nucleotides matching TRBD2. V was pared by 0 bases and J by 4 bases, with 6 bases of the junction left unmatched. This CDR3 is 14 amino acids long. The germline V gene has CDR1 GTSNPN and CDR2 SVGIG (reference sequence). The CDR3 coding sequence is TGTGCCTGGAGTGTTCCGGGAGGTCGATACGAGCAGTACTTC. Its protein product is CAWSVPGGRYEQYF.

This chain links TRBV4-3 with TRBJ2-4, with D maybe TRBD1 (6 bases). The V gene lost 0 bases and the J gene lost 6 bases, with 9 bases spanning the gap. The length of the CDR3 is 14 residues. Germline-derived CDR1 and CDR2 are LGHNA and YSLEER. The CDR3 loop is CASSQDSRGNIQYF. CDR3 bases: TGCGCCAGCAGCCAAGATTCCAGGGGAAACATTCAGTACTTC.

This clonotype has only a few counts. J is TRBJ2-7 and V is TRBV5-6, with 8 bases fitting TRBD1. The V and J ends lost 1 base and 2 bases, in that order; junction bases with no gene match: 5. Germline V gene lookup returns CDR1 SGHDT and CDR2 YYEEEE. The CDR3 consists of 15 residues. The chain's CDR3 is CASSLLDRDTYEQYF. In DNA form, the CDR3 reads TGTGCCAGCAGCTTGCTGGACAGGGATACCTACGAGCAGTACTTC. The whole variable domain, filled in from reference TRBV5-6 and TRBJ2-7, reads DAGVTQSPTHLIKTRGQQVTLRCSPKSGHDTVSWYQQALGQGPQFIFQYYEEEERQRGNFPDRFSGHQFPNYSSELNVNALLLGDSALYLCASSLLDRDTYEQYFGPGTRLTVT.

The rearrangement links TRBV7-2 to TRBJ2-3; D is undetermined. Germline V CDR1 and CDR2: SGHTA, FQGNSA. V lost 5 bases and J 5 bases, leaving 11 bases between the germline ends. This CDR3 is built from 13 residues. CDR3 bases: TGTGCCAGCAGCCCCCCGGGTGAAGATACGCAGTATTTT. It translates to CASSPPGEDTQYF. Looking up the rest from reference TRBV7-2 and TRBJ2-3 gives the full variable domain: GAGVSQSPSNKVTEKGKDVELRCDPISGHTALYWYRQSLGQGLEFLIYFQGNSAPDKSGLPSDRFSAERTGGSVSTLTIQRTQQEDSAVYLCASSPPGEDTQYFGPGTRLTVL.

This clonotype was seen more than once but under ten times. This rearrangement joins TRBV12-3 or TRBV12-4 to TRBJ2-7; D ambiguous. V lost 3 bases and J lost 3, with 12 bases in between. The CDR3 runs to 14 residues. This chain's CDR3 is CASSFRIRSYEQYF. In DNA form, the CDR3 reads TGTGCCAGCAGTTTTCGAATACGGAGCTACGAGCAGTACTTC.

In this sample, this clonotype turned up a few times. The rearrangement links TRBV4-2 to TRBJ1-2, with 8 bases fitting TRBD1. The CDR3 is 14 amino acids. With V trimmed by 0 bases and J by 8 bases, 5 bases remained unmatched. Germline V gene data show CDR1 as LGHNA and CDR2 as YNFKEQ. CDR3 in amino acids: CASSQEQGAKGYTF. CDR3 nucleotides: TGTGCCAGCAGCCAAGAGCAGGGGGCAAAGGGCTACACCTTC.

This clonotype was seen at least ten times. This chain links TRBV28 with TRBJ2-1; a possible D gene is TRBD2 (5 bases). Looked up from germline, CDR1 is MDHEN and CDR2 is SYDVKM. V was shortened by 2 bases and J by 6 bases, with 17 bases between the two germline ends. CDR3 length: 16 residues. The CDR3 DNA reads TGTGCCAGCAGTTTACTGCGGTTGAGGGAGCCCAATGAGCAGTTCTTC. Protein product: CASSLLRLREPNEQFF.

CDR3 DNA sequence: TGTGCCACCAGTGGCACAACAGGGGCCTCCTACAATGAGCAGTTCTTC. Residues: CATSGTTGASYNEQFF. The rearrangement joins TRBV24-1 to TRBJ2-1, with TRBD1 matching 7 bases. Germline CDR1 and CDR2: KGHDR and SFDVKD. J gave up 0 bases and V 5 bases, and 6 bases lay outside the gene matches. The CDR3 covers 16 residues.

The CDR3 loop is CSVREQSLPYNEQFF. DNA for the CDR3: TGCAGCGTCCGGGAACAATCCCTTCCCTACAATGAGCAGTTCTTC. V and J are TRBV29-1 and TRBJ2-1; tentative D call: TRBD2 (5 bases). The CDR3 is 15 residues long. Germline V gives CDR1 SQVTM, CDR2 ANQGSEA. Trimming stripped 6 bases from V and 2 bases from J, with 17 bases between.